The source of this T cell receptor (beta chain) is a study of human T cells and chemical hapten exposure. Turning to the study itself: The study sensitized with 2% DPC on a 2 cm by 2 cm patch of upper inner arm skin. 0.01% DPC was applied to the upper back in patch tests, which were read at 6 days. Study findings and constraints: More PT1 expanded TCRs went with higher patch test scores.

Time point reported: patch test 1, 2 weeks after DPC sensitization. Treatment specified: therapeutic diphenylcyclopropenone sensitization with weekly scalp DPC. In TCRdb, the RACE reads were re-called with MiXCR into one record per CDR3 protein. This sample carries around 380,000 distinct CDR3 sequences, nearly 5% of them seen once, and the ten largest clones take about 2.1%. The CDR3 length is 19 residues. J was trimmed by 2 bases and V by 2 bases; bases with no gene match: 5. Germline V CDR1 and CDR2: LNHNV, YYDKDF (reference sequence). The sample holds many counts of this clonotype. Its target is not known.

V gene TRBV15 combines with J gene TRBJ2-2; 16 bases map to TRBD2. The source is a woman in her 50s with alopecia areata. Some clones in this sample may be carry-over from other donors' samples. Material: whole blood, obtained in connection with sensitization to the hapten diphenylcyclopropenone (DPC). The chain's CDR3 is CATSRPGLAGGPNTGELFF. For the CDR3, the DNA is TGTGCCACCAGCAGACCGGGACTAGCGGGGGGGCCAAACACCGGGGAGCTGTTTTTT.